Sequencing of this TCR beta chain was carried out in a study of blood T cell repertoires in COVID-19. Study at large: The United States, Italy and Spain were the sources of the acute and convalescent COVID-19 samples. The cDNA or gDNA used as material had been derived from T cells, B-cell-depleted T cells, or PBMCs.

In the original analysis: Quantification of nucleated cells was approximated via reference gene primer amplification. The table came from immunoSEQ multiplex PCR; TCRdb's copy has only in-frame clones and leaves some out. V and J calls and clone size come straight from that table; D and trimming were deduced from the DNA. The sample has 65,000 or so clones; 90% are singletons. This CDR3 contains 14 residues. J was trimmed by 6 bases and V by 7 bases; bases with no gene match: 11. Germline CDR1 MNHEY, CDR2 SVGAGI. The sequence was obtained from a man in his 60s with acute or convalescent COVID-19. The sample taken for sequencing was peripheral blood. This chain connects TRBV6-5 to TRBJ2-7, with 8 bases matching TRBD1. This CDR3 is CASTMDRARSEQYF. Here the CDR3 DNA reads TGTGCCAGCACTATGGACAGGGCTCGAAGCGAGCAGTACTTC.